This entry describes one T cell receptor beta chain. The data stem from a study of blood T cell repertoires in COVID-19. Germline V lookup: CDR1 SGHTA, CDR2 FQGTGA. The CDR3 extends over 13 amino acids. Trimming stripped 4 bases from V and 5 bases from J, with 11 bases between. Sequencing was performed with immunoSEQ multiplex PCR; in TCRdb, only in-frame clones are kept and a portion is missing. The data contain roughly 250,000 clones, roughly 90% of them singletons. The chain combines TRBV7-3 with TRBJ1-1; D is ambiguous. The TCR was taken from a woman in her twenties or thirties with acute COVID-19. Material: PBMCs or T cells enriched from blood (not recorded which). The CDR3 coding sequence is TGTGCCAGCAGCTCAGGCCCAGGTACTGAAGCTTTCTTT. As protein: CASSSGPGTEAFF.